The 14 T cell receptor beta chains presented below share a single source sample, sequenced in a study of immune characterization of retroperitoneal liposarcoma. Using its own MiXCR run on the PCR reads, TCRdb lists one record per CDR3 protein. This sample has 6,600 or so distinct CDR3 sequences, with 25% to 35% found just once. Sequencing used tumor tissue. The receptors shown here come from a female donor with retroperitoneal liposarcoma.

The gene calls are TRBV12-3 or TRBV12-4 and TRBJ2-2, with D maybe TRBD2 (6 bases). The CDR3 spans 16 residues. V shed 2 bases and J shed 4 bases, with 14 bases lying between them. The CDR3 region is CASSLWSRESTGELFF. Here the CDR3 DNA reads TGTGCCAGCAGTTTATGGTCCCGGGAGAGCACCGGGGAGCTGTTTTTT.

The chain couples TRBV5-1 to TRBJ2-1; D is unclear. The better agreement between TRBJ2-7 and the DNA end casts doubt on the J call. The CDR3 is 12 residues long. Germline CDR1 and CDR2: SGHRS and YFSETQ. CDR3 protein: CASSFLDGEQYF. The DNA of the CDR3 is TGCGCCAGCAGCTTCTTAGATGGCGAGCAGTACTTC.

This clonotype showed up just a few times. The genes are TRBV4-1 and TRBJ1-2, with 7 positions matching TRBD1. This CDR3 spans 17 amino acids. V lost 0 bases, J lost 4 bases, and 11 bases stayed unmatched. Germline V gene lookup returns CDR1 MGHRA and CDR2 YSYEKL. CDR3 nucleotide sequence: TGCGCCAGCAGCCAAGACCCATCGACAGGGCTGGGCTATGGCTACACCTTC. Translating it yields CASSQDPSTGLGYGYTF.

In nucleotides, the CDR3 is TGTGCCAGCAGCCTAGCGGGAGTCTACAATGAGCAGTACTTC. This codes for CASSLAGVYNEQYF. The V and J genes are TRBV12-3 or TRBV12-4 and TRBJ2-1, with 10 bases matching TRBD2. The tail of the sequence fits TRBJ2-7 better, so the J call may be wrong. The CDR3 loop spans 14 amino acids.

This sequence joins TRBV7-6 and TRBJ2-4; 11 positions agree with TRBD2. The CDR3 totals 17 residues. V dropped 5 bases and J dropped 5; count of bases not matched to a gene: 11. Germline V gene sequence: CDR1 SGHVS, CDR2 FNYEAQ. The CDR3 loop is CASSPTIAGGQQNIQYF. The CDR3 bases are TGTGCCAGCAGCCCAACCATAGCGGGGGGGCAGCAAAACATTCAGTACTTC.

This clonotype has just a few counts. This chain connects TRBV6-5 to TRBJ2-7; D is perhaps TRBD1 (6 bases). Per the germline V gene, CDR1 is MNHEY and CDR2 is SVGAGI. V gave up 7 bases and J gave up 2 bases, with 18 bases separating them. The CDR3 runs to 15 residues. For the CDR3, the DNA is TGTGCCAGCATGAAGGAGTACAGGGTGGCCTACGAGCAGTACTTC. It is translated as CASMKEYRVAYEQYF.

The genes are TRBV5-3 and TRBJ2-2, with D hard to call. TRBV5-3 is an open reading frame, and its role is uncertain. The CDR3 spans 18 residues. Deletions cut 6 bases from V and 3 bases from J, with 24 bases between. Here the CDR3 reads CARTLPPPKADYTGELFF. CDR3 coding DNA: TGTGCCAGAACCCTCCCCCCCCCCAAGGCGGATTACACCGGGGAGCTGTTTTTT.

The V and J genes are TRBV27 and TRBJ2-4, with D possibly being TRBD2 (5 bases). Germline lookup yields CDR1 MNHEY and CDR2 SMNVEV (reference sequence). V was shortened by 0 bases and J by 0 bases, with 15 bases between the two germline ends. The CDR3 sequence is 18 residues long. The CDR3 sequence: CASSLSHGDYLAKNIQYF. CDR3 nucleotides: TGTGCCAGCAGTTTATCGCATGGTGACTATTTAGCCAAAAACATTCAGTACTTC.

This clonotype was observed at least ten times. The chain has TRBV12-3 or TRBV12-4 and TRBJ2-2; weak D call: TRBD2 (5 bases). The CDR3 extends over 12 amino acids. Trimming pared 8 bases from V and 8 bases from J, leaving 12 bases between. The CDR3 here is CASLTRRGELFF. In nucleotides, the CDR3 is TGTGCCAGCCTCACGAGGAGGGGGGAGCTGTTTTTT.

The genes are TRBV10-2 and TRBJ2-5, with D possibly matching TRBD1 (6 bases). The J call may be in error: the DNA end matches TRBJ2-1 better. Germline V gene data show CDR1 as WSHSY and CDR2 as SAAADI. The CDR3 runs to 12 residues. The CDR3 sequence: CASSEEGDTQFF. CDR3 nucleotides: TGCGCCAGCAGTGAGGAGGGGGATACGCAGTTCTTC.

The chain carries TRBV6-5 and TRBJ2-3; 9 positions match TRBD2. This CDR3 comprises 19 residues. Germline V gene data show CDR1 as MNHEY and CDR2 as SVGAGI. The V segment lost 0 bases and the J segment 4 bases; nucleotides outside the gene matches: 14. The CDR3 is CASSYSGLSGLATPDTQYF. CDR3 bases: TGTGCCAGCAGTTACTCAGGCCTGTCTGGACTAGCGACCCCAGATACGCAGTATTTT.

This clonotype was detected ten times or more. The CDR3: CASSLGGRGYEQYF. CDR3 DNA sequence: TGTGCCAGCAGTTTAGGCGGCAGGGGCTACGAGCAGTACTTC. The chain has TRBV12-3 or TRBV12-4 and TRBJ2-1; possibly TRBD1 for D (6 bases). With the DNA end fitting TRBJ2-7 better, the J assignment may be wrong. This CDR3 is built from 14 residues.

The V gene is TRBV6-1, the J gene TRBJ2-1, with TRBD1 matching 10 bases. This CDR3 has 15 residues. Germline CDR1 MNHNS, CDR2 SASEGT. V lost 6 bases, J lost 2 bases, and 4 bases stayed unmatched. CDR3: CASRRTGGTYNEQFF. The CDR3 bases are TGTGCCAGCAGGCGGACAGGGGGAACCTACAATGAGCAGTTCTTC.

This clonotype was picked up many times. The chain couples TRBV10-2 to TRBJ2-1; TRBD1 agrees at 7 bases. The CDR3 runs 13 residues. From germline, CDR1 is WSHSY and CDR2 SAAADI. Trimming took 8 bases from V and 13 from J; bases not matched to a gene: 14. CDR3 DNA: TGCGCCAGCCACCCTTCCGACAGGGTCAGTCAGTTCTTC. It translates to CASHPSDRVSQFF.